Following are 30 T cell receptor beta chains from one sample sequenced in a study of T cells in Graves' hyperthyroidism and ophthalmopathy. Amplified TCR beta CDR3 regions derived from RNA transcripts. Researchers ran a first-round RT-PCR on the TCR CDR3 using the HTBI primer set. TCRdb analysed the multiplex PCR reads with MiXCR anew, one entry per CDR3 protein. The data show approximately 640,000 distinct CDR3 sequences, with around 15% seen just once and around 3.9% held by the top ten. Sequenced material: blood. These receptors were obtained from a woman under 40 with Graves' hyperthyroidism.

The chain carries TRBV5-4 and TRBJ2-1, with TRBD2 matching over 7 bases. Looked up from germline, CDR1 is SGHNT and CDR2 is YYREEE (reference sequence). This CDR3 is 16 amino acids long. After removal of 0 bases from V and 1 base from J, the junction contained 4 bases not matched to a gene. CDR3 sequence reads: CASSLAKRGSYNEQFF. DNA for the CDR3: TGTGCCAGCAGCTTGGCCAAGCGGGGATCCTACAATGAGCAGTTCTTC. Using reference TRBV5-4 and TRBJ2-1 for the parts outside the CDR3, the full variable domain is ETGVTQSPTHLIKTRGQQVTLRCSSQSGHNTVSWYQQALGQGPQFIFQYYREEENGRGNFPPRFSGLQFPNYSSELNVNALELDDSALYLCASSLAKRGSYNEQFFGPGTRLTVL.

The chain employs TRBV6-1 and TRBJ2-5; D is possibly TRBD1 (5 bases). Germline values: CDR1 MNHNS, CDR2 SASEGT. The V end was cut by 5 bases, the J end by 2 bases, with 12 bases between. The CDR3 has 14 residues. The DNA for the CDR3 is TGTGCCAGCAGTCGACAGCCTGGGCAAGAGACCCAGTACTTC. Encoded protein: CASSRQPGQETQYF.

This clonotype occurred a few times. This sequence joins TRBV5-1 and TRBJ1-4, with 7 nucleotides matching TRBD1. Germline V CDR1 and CDR2: SGHRS, YFSETQ. The CDR3 covers 15 residues. Trimming at V came to 4 bases and at J to 0 bases, leaving 3 bases not matched to a gene. The CDR3 is CASSVGQATNEKLFF. The CDR3 region has the DNA TGCGCCAGCAGCGTCGGACAGGCAACTAATGAAAAACTGTTTTTT.

This chain uses TRBV11-1 with TRBJ2-2; TRBD2 is a possible D gene (6 bases). Per the germline V gene, CDR1 is SGHAT and CDR2 is FQDESV (reference sequence). The CDR3 length is 16 residues. Trimming stripped 2 bases from V and 5 bases from J, with 15 bases between. The CDR3 loop is CASSLRPGEETGELFF. CDR3 bases: TGTGCCAGCAGCTTAAGGCCGGGAGAGGAAACCGGGGAGCTGTTTTTT. Full variable domain (missing parts from reference TRBV11-1 and TRBJ2-2): EAEVAQSPRYKITEKSQAVAFWCDPISGHATLYWYRQILGQGPELLVQFQDESVVDDSQLPKDRFSAERLKGVDSTLKIQPAELGDSAMYLCASSLRPGEETGELFFGEGSRLTVL.

The table lists this clonotype with many counts. J is TRBJ2-3 and V is TRBV29-1; 11 bases agree with TRBD2. V trimming: 0 bases; J trimming: 0 bases; junction bases outside the gene matches: 8. The germline V gene has CDR1 SQVTM and CDR2 ANQGSEA. The CDR3 has 18 amino acids. CDR3: CSVEDIAGGPGSTDTQYF. In DNA form, the CDR3 reads TGCAGCGTTGAAGATATAGCGGGAGGGCCGGGAAGCACAGATACGCAGTATTTT.

The rearrangement uses TRBV4-2 and TRBJ2-7; tentatively, D is TRBD1 (6 bases). The CDR3 runs to 14 residues. Germline CDR1 and CDR2: LGHNA and YNFKEQ. Trimming shortened V by 3 bases and J by 4 bases, and 13 bases separated the two germline ends. The CDR3 DNA sequence: TGTGCCAGCAGCCAGGGCCTACAGGGATACGAGCAGTACTTC. Protein sequence: CASSQGLQGYEQYF.

This clonotype was seen many times. J is TRBJ2-6 and V is TRBV29-1; D might be TRBD1 or TRBD2, each matching 6 bases. Germline V CDR1 and CDR2: SQVTM, ANQGSEA. The V end lost 6 bases, the J end lost 2 bases, and 14 bases lay between the germline ends. This CDR3 is 15 amino acids long. The CDR3 loop is CSVPAGGAGANVLTF. CDR3 nucleotide sequence: TGCAGCGTCCCCGCCGGGGGCGCTGGGGCCAACGTCCTGACTTTC.

This clonotype was picked up many times. The rearrangement joins TRBV20-1 to TRBJ1-1, with 9 positions matching TRBD1. Trimming at V came to 4 bases and at J to 1 base, leaving 7 bases not matched to a gene. The CDR3 extends over 15 amino acids. Germline assignment: CDR1 DFQATT and CDR2 SNEGSKA (reference sequence). The chain's CDR3 is CSANNVDRGNTEAFF. Written as DNA, the CDR3 is TGCAGTGCTAACAACGTGGACAGGGGGAACACTGAAGCTTTCTTT.

This clonotype was seen more than once but under ten times. The chain joins TRBV29-1 to TRBJ2-6; D is perhaps TRBD1 (6 bases). The ends were cut back, 5 bases at V and 0 bases at J, with 8 bases in the middle. CDR3 length equals 14 residues. Germline loops: CDR1 SQVTM, CDR2 ANQGSEA. The CDR3 DNA follows: TGCAGCGTTCCGGACAGCTCTGGGGCCAACGTCCTGACTTTC. This gives the protein CSVPDSSGANVLTF.

The chain employs TRBV7-9 and TRBJ2-3; D possibly corresponds to TRBD1 (5 bases). The CDR3 length is 15 residues. Trimming removed 5 bases at V and 2 bases at J, with 14 bases between. CDR1 is SEHNR, CDR2 FQNEAQ, per germline (reference sequence). This CDR3 is CASSPRQSYTDTQYF. The CDR3, as DNA: TGTGCCAGCAGCCCCCGACAGTCATACACAGATACGCAGTATTTT.

In this sample, this clonotype turned up a few times. V is TRBV14 and J is TRBJ1-5, with TRBD1 matching over 7 bases. V lost 0 bases and J lost 12; bases outside the gene matches: 5. Germline CDR1 SGHDN, CDR2 FVKESK. CDR3 length: 13 residues. The CDR3 reads CASSQDLGQVQHF. DNA of the CDR3: TGTGCCAGCAGCCAAGATCTTGGACAGGTCCAGCATTTT.

This clonotype was found many times. The chain has TRBV9 and TRBJ1-2; TRBD1 is a possible D gene (5 bases). With 0 bases removed from V and 6 bases from J, the gap between germline ends came to 9 bases. The CDR3 contains 13 residues. Germline loops: CDR1 SGDLS, CDR2 YYNGEE. CDR3 sequence reads: CASSVDAGHGYTF. DNA for the CDR3: TGTGCCAGCAGCGTAGATGCAGGGCATGGCTACACCTTC.

The sample holds many counts of this clonotype. Written as DNA, the CDR3 is TGTGCCAGCAGAAACCAGGGTAAGAGCACTGAAGCTTTCTTT. Residues: CASRNQGKSTEAFF. This rearrangement joins TRBV28 to TRBJ1-1; tentative D call: TRBD1 (5 bases). Germline values: CDR1 MDHEN, CDR2 SYDVKM. Trimming shortened V by 6 bases and J by 4 bases, and 15 bases separated the two germline ends. The CDR3 extends over 14 amino acids.

This clonotype showed up many times. This sequence joins TRBV18 and TRBJ1-1; no clear D gene. V was trimmed by 1 base and J by 1 base, leaving 10 bases between them. Germline V lookup: CDR1 KGHSH, CDR2 LQKENI. The CDR3 sequence is 15 residues long. DNA for the CDR3: TGTGCCAGCTCACCACTGGTTGGGGAGAACACTGAAGCTTTCTTT. Amino acids: CASSPLVGENTEAFF.

The rearrangement links TRBV7-3 to TRBJ2-1; the D gene is possibly TRBD2 (6 bases). Between the trimmed V and J ends, which lost 2 bases and 0 bases, there was a span of 14 bases. The CDR3 length is 17 residues. In germline, CDR1 is SGHTA, CDR2 FQGTGA. The DNA of the CDR3 is TGTGCCAGCAGCTTACGGGGACTCCTGAGCTCCTACAATGAGCAGTTCTTC. Protein: CASSLRGLLSSYNEQFF.

This clonotype was seen many times. The CDR3 nucleotides read TGCAGTGCTAGAGATTTCCCACCTATGTCCTACGAGCAGTACTTC. It encodes CSARDFPPMSYEQYF. This sequence joins TRBV20-1 and TRBJ2-7; D not resolved. The germline V gene encodes CDR1 DFQATT and CDR2 SNEGSKA (reference sequence). V lost 0 bases and J 1 base, leaving 13 bases between the germline ends. CDR3 length: 15 residues.

This clonotype was found many times. The chain couples TRBV15 to TRBJ2-1; 8 positions agree with TRBD1. The V gene's germline CDR1 is LNHNV and CDR2 YYDKDF (reference sequence). The V and J ends lost 5 bases and 7 bases, in that order; junction bases with no gene match: 16. This CDR3 is built from 17 residues. CDR3 in amino acids: CATSLPQGAPTINEQFF. As DNA, the CDR3 is TGTGCCACCAGCTTGCCCCAGGGGGCACCCACCATAAATGAGCAGTTCTTC.

Ten or more counts support this clonotype. The rearrangement joins TRBV5-1 to TRBJ2-1; D may match TRBD1 or TRBD2 (5 bases each). Trimming removed 4 bases from V and 4 bases from J, with 15 bases in between. The CDR3 spans 15 residues. Germline V CDR1 and CDR2: SGHRS, YFSETQ. This CDR3 is CASSPIGADYNEQFF. The CDR3 nucleotides read TGCGCCAGCAGCCCGATCGGGGCGGATTACAATGAGCAGTTCTTC.

The chain uses TRBV5-1 and TRBJ2-2, with 9 nucleotides matching TRBD2. The length of the CDR3 is 16 residues. Trimming cost V 0 bases and J 7 bases; bases outside gene matches: 7. In germline, CDR1 is SGHRS, CDR2 YFSETQ. The CDR3 reads CASSLGVAGASGELFF. For the CDR3, the DNA is TGCGCCAGCAGCTTGGGAGTAGCGGGAGCGAGCGGGGAGCTGTTTTTT.

V gene TRBV20-1 combines with J gene TRBJ2-1; 12 nucleotides line up with TRBD2. The V gene's germline CDR1 is DFQATT and CDR2 SNEGSKA (reference sequence). The CDR3 runs to 16 residues. V lost 6 bases, J lost 7 bases, and 13 bases stayed unmatched. The DNA of the CDR3 is TGCAGTGCCTCTAGCGGGAGGGCCATATATCGTAATGAGCAGTTCTTC. This sequence encodes CSASSGRAIYRNEQFF.

This clonotype was observed many times. The chain links TRBV28 to TRBJ1-1, with no clear D. Trimming left V 3 bases short and J 3 bases short, with 11 bases between. Germline CDR1 MDHEN, CDR2 SYDVKM. CDR3 size: 14 residues. CDR3 amino acids: CASSFGERDTEAFF. Here the CDR3 DNA reads TGTGCCAGCAGTTTCGGGGAGCGCGACACTGAAGCTTTCTTT.

This clonotype was seen at least ten times. V is TRBV9 and J is TRBJ2-1; tentatively, D is TRBD1 or TRBD2 (5 bases each). The CDR3 is made up of 13 amino acids. Germline V gene sequence: CDR1 SGDLS, CDR2 YYNGEE. V was shortened by 4 bases and J by 8 bases, with 13 bases between the two germline ends. The chain's CDR3 is CASSRPGTHEQFF. The CDR3 nucleotides are TGTGCCAGCAGCCGCCCGGGGACGCATGAGCAGTTCTTC.

CDR3 in amino acids: CASSSMGNQPQHF. The CDR3 DNA follows: TGTGCCAGCAGTTCGATGGGCAATCAGCCCCAGCATTTT. This rearrangement joins TRBV27 to TRBJ1-5, with unresolved D. The CDR3 sequence is 13 residues long. CDR1 is MNHEY, CDR2 SMNVEV, per germline (reference sequence). V was trimmed by 4 bases and J by 2 bases, leaving 6 bases between them.

This clonotype was counted at least ten times. The chain couples TRBV28 to TRBJ2-1; TRBD2 agrees at 15 bases. From germline, CDR1 is MDHEN and CDR2 SYDVKM. V gave up 8 bases and J gave up 1 base; unmatched junction bases: 6. CDR3 length: 17 residues. The chain's CDR3 is CASLGLAGGLSYNEQFF. DNA of the CDR3: TGTGCCAGCCTAGGACTAGCGGGAGGGCTATCCTACAATGAGCAGTTCTTC.

Points on this clonotype: A junction boundary mismatches the germline segment, possibly from a read error. This chain joins TRBV30 and TRBJ2-1, with no clear D. Germline CDR1 and CDR2: GTSNPN and SVGIG (reference sequence). The CDR3 runs to 13 residues. The CDR3 region is CAWHDGSYDEQFF. In DNA, the CDR3 is TGTGCCTGGCATGACGGCTCCTACGATGAGCAGTTCTTC.

A word on this clonotype: Since no conserved phenylalanine or tryptophan closes the CDR3, a read error is the likely cause. J is TRBJ1-6 and V is TRBV11-3; tentatively, D is TRBD1 (5 bases). Per the germline V gene, CDR1 is SGHNT and CDR2 is YENEEA. Trimming shortened V by 2 bases and J by 4 bases, and 18 bases separated the two germline ends. The CDR3 consists of 18 residues. The DNA for the CDR3 is TGTGCCAGCAGCTTACGGGGGGACTGGGGCGAGTATAATTCACCCCTCCACCTT. This encodes CASSLRGDWGEYNSPLHL.

This clonotype has ten or more counts. This rearrangement joins TRBV20-1 to TRBJ2-1; D might be TRBD1 or TRBD2, each matching 5 bases. V gave up 0 bases and J gave up 4 bases, with 13 bases separating them. In germline, CDR1 is DFQATT, CDR2 SNEGSKA (reference sequence). This CDR3 has 15 residues. The CDR3 is CSARDSGTDYNEQFF. CDR3 DNA: TGCAGTGCTAGAGACTCCGGGACGGATTACAATGAGCAGTTCTTC.

The CDR3 DNA sequence: TGTGCCAGCAGCCCGACTAGCGGGATAAGCACCGGGGAGCTGTTTTTT. Residues: CASSPTSGISTGELFF. This chain joins TRBV11-3 and TRBJ2-2; 11 bases map to TRBD2. Germline lookup yields CDR1 SGHNT and CDR2 YENEEA. The CDR3 length is 16 residues. With 5 bases clipped from V and 4 bases from J, the junction kept 6 bases outside the gene matches.

J is TRBJ2-3 and V is TRBV7-2; D may be TRBD1 (6 bases). This CDR3 spans 15 amino acids. Trimming left V 6 bases short and J 4 bases short, with 17 bases between. The V gene's germline CDR1 is SGHTA and CDR2 FQGNSA. The CDR3 coding sequence is TGTGCCAGCAGAGGGGACAAGGTTGTTTCAGATACGCAGTATTTT. This encodes CASRGDKVVSDTQYF.

About this clonotype itself: A much larger clone differs from this one at a single base, so this may be a read error. The CDR3 loop is CAGSQLEQFF. The CDR3 DNA follows: TGTGCCGGCAGCCAGCTTGAGCAGTTCTTC. The gene calls are TRBV3-1 and TRBJ2-1; D unresolved. Germline V lookup: CDR1 LGHDT, CDR2 YNNKEL (reference sequence). The CDR3 loop spans 10 amino acids.